This is a list of T cell receptor beta chains from one sample in a study of Ad26.COV2.S vaccination and SARS-CoV-2 variants. The data were produced by immunoSEQ multiplex PCR, yet TCRdb's version contains in-frame clones alone and is incomplete. The data contain about 450,000 clones, roughly 89% of them singletons. The sequencing used peripheral blood, collected in a trial of Ad26.COV2.S vaccine versus placebo. The receptors stem from a person between 18 and 65 years old who received the Ad26.COV2.S COVID-19 vaccine or a placebo. Both conserved end residues are part of each CDR3. The D gene is left open where the match is weak. A clone size is listed for some rows: how often the clone was seen (once, few, many), or a class if it is expanded.

clone size: many
J gene: TRBJ2-3
D gene: TRBD1
V gene: TRBV4-2
CDR3 protein: CASSQNRDSHTDTQYF
CDR3 DNA: TGTGCCAGCAGCCAAAACCGGGACAGCCACACAGATACGCAGTATTTT

clone size: -
J gene: TRBJ2-7
D gene: -
V gene: TRBV19
CDR3 protein: CASSMNPGQRTYEQYF
CDR3 DNA: TGTGCCAGTAGTATGAACCCCGGGCAGAGGACCTACGAGCAGTACTTC

clone size: -
J gene: TRBJ1-1
D gene: -
V gene: TRBV19
CDR3 protein: CASSTDDFMNTEAFF
CDR3 DNA: TGTGCCAGTAGTACGGACGATTTCATGAACACTGAAGCTTTCTTT

clone size: -
J gene: TRBJ1-2
D gene: -
V gene: TRBV4-1
CDR3 protein: CASSLGWGRGLSSGYTF
CDR3 DNA: TGCGCCAGCAGCCTAGGATGGGGCAGGGGATTATCGTCCGGCTACACCTTC

clone size: -
J gene: TRBJ1-3
D gene: TRBD1
V gene: TRBV10-3
CDR3 protein: CASQLLGTGGSDTIYF
CDR3 DNA: TGTGCCTCTCAGCTTTTAGGGACAGGGGGCTCAGACACCATATATTTT

clone size: -
J gene: TRBJ2-3
D gene: -
V gene: TRBV2
CDR3 protein: CASRPGWDTDTQYF
CDR3 DNA: TGTGCCAGCAGGCCAGGGTGGGACACAGATACGCAGTATTTT

clone size: -
J gene: TRBJ1-5
D gene: -
V gene: TRBV24-1
CDR3 protein: CATSYGGDQPQHF
CDR3 DNA: TGTGCCACTAGTTATGGGGGCGATCAGCCCCAGCATTTT

clone size: -
J gene: TRBJ2-1
D gene: -
V gene: TRBV7-2
CDR3 protein: CASSFTSSYNEQFF
CDR3 DNA: TGTGCCAGCAGCTTTACAAGTTCCTACAATGAGCAGTTCTTC

clone size: few
J gene: TRBJ2-6
D gene: TRBD2
V gene: TRBV9
CDR3 protein: CASSATLGLSPSGANVLTF
CDR3 DNA: TGTGCCAGCAGCGCCACTTTGGGACTATCTCCCTCTGGGGCCAACGTCCTGACTTTC

clone size: -
J gene: TRBJ1-5
D gene: -
V gene: TRBV27
CDR3 protein: CASSLRQADQPQHF
CDR3 DNA: TGTGCCAGCAGTTTACGGCAGGCCGATCAGCCCCAGCATTTT

clone size: -
J gene: TRBJ2-2
D gene: -
V gene: TRBV7-9
CDR3 protein: CASSLFGGTGELFF
CDR3 DNA: TGTGCCAGCAGCCTTTTCGGGGGCACCGGGGAGCTGTTTTTT

clone size: -
J gene: TRBJ1-3
D gene: -
V gene: TRBV23-1
CDR3 protein: CASSQAAAWAGRSYSGNTIYF
CDR3 DNA: TGCGCCAGCAGTCAAGCCGCGGCGTGGGCAGGCAGATCTTACTCTGGAAACACCATATATTTT

clone size: -
J gene: TRBJ2-2
D gene: TRBD1
V gene: TRBV28
CDR3 protein: CASPGQEGGELFF
CDR3 DNA: TGTGCCAGCCCGGGACAGGAGGGCGGGGAGCTGTTTTTT

clone size: -
J gene: TRBJ2-5
D gene: -
V gene: TRBV6-6
CDR3 protein: CASSGRVGLKTQYF
CDR3 DNA: TGTGCCAGCAGCGGCAGGGTTGGTCTGAAGACCCAGTACTTC

clone size: -
J gene: TRBJ2-5
D gene: -
V gene: TRBV28
CDR3 protein: CASSTVETQYF
CDR3 DNA: TGTGCCAGCAGCACGGTTGAGACCCAGTACTTC

clone size: -
J gene: TRBJ1-3
D gene: -
V gene: TRBV4-3
CDR3 protein: CASSQDIGSSGNTIYF
CDR3 DNA: TGCGCCAGCAGCCAAGATATCGGTAGCTCTGGAAACACCATATATTTT

clone size: -
J gene: TRBJ2-4
D gene: TRBD1
V gene: TRBV7-9
CDR3 protein: CASSWTGSRNIQYF
CDR3 DNA: TGTGCCAGCAGCTGGACAGGATCGAGAAACATTCAGTACTTC

clone size: -
J gene: TRBJ2-3
D gene: -
V gene: TRBV20-1
CDR3 protein: CSIRVTDTQYF
CDR3 DNA: TGCAGTATACGCGTCACAGATACGCAGTATTTT

clone size: -
J gene: TRBJ2-2
D gene: -
V gene: TRBV11-2
CDR3 protein: CASSFKAPYRVTGELFF
CDR3 DNA: TGTGCCAGCAGCTTCAAAGCCCCTTACAGGGTTACCGGGGAGCTGTTTTTT

clone size: -
J gene: TRBJ2-1
D gene: -
V gene: TRBV5-8
CDR3 protein: CASSLASGADSYNEQFF
CDR3 DNA: TGTGCCAGCAGCTTGGCCAGCGGGGCGGACAGCTACAATGAGCAGTTCTTC

clone size: -
J gene: TRBJ2-1
D gene: TRBD2
V gene: TRBV19
CDR3 protein: CASSMYRTSRYNEQFF
CDR3 DNA: TGTGCCAGTAGTATGTACAGGACTAGCCGCTACAATGAGCAGTTCTTC

clone size: -
J gene: TRBJ1-5
D gene: TRBD1
V gene: TRBV2
CDR3 protein: CASSEQGAQAQPQHF
CDR3 DNA: TGTGCCAGCAGTGAACAGGGGGCGCAAGCTCAGCCCCAGCATTTT

clone size: few
J gene: TRBJ1-5
D gene: TRBD1
V gene: TRBV7-8
CDR3 protein: CASSLAGGDQPQHF
CDR3 DNA: TGTGCCAGCAGCTTAGCAGGGGGCGATCAGCCCCAGCATTTT

clone size: few
J gene: TRBJ2-7
D gene: -
V gene: TRBV7-2
CDR3 protein: CASSSQGQVSYEQYF
CDR3 DNA: TGTGCCAGCAGCTCTCAAGGGCAGGTCTCCTACGAGCAGTACTTC

clone size: -
J gene: TRBJ1-1
D gene: -
V gene: TRBV29-1
CDR3 protein: CSVDIQRTEAFF
CDR3 DNA: TGCAGCGTTGATATACAGAGAACTGAAGCTTTCTTT

clone size: once
J gene: TRBJ1-1
D gene: -
V gene: TRBV5-1
CDR3 protein: CASSLDGGRNTEAFF
CDR3 DNA: TGCGCCAGCAGCTTGGATGGGGGGCGGAACACTGAAGCTTTCTTT

clone size: -
J gene: TRBJ1-5
D gene: -
V gene: TRBV29-1
CDR3 protein: CSVSQGNQPQHF
CDR3 DNA: TGCAGCGTCAGCCAGGGAAATCAGCCCCAGCATTTT

clone size: -
J gene: TRBJ1-4
D gene: TRBD1
V gene: TRBV19
CDR3 protein: CASSVTGEEKLFF
CDR3 DNA: TGTGCCAGTAGCGTCACAGGGGAAGAAAAACTGTTTTTT

clone size: -
J gene: TRBJ2-6
D gene: -
V gene: TRBV3-1/TRBV3-2
CDR3 protein: CASSQPGANVLTF
CDR3 DNA: TGTGCCAGCAGCCAACCTGGGGCCAACGTCCTGACTTTC

clone size: -
J gene: TRBJ2-7
D gene: -
V gene: TRBV5-1
CDR3 protein: CASRDLISYEQYF
CDR3 DNA: TGCGCCAGCCGAGACTTAATCTCCTACGAGCAGTACTTC

clone size: -
J gene: TRBJ2-7
D gene: -
V gene: TRBV11-1
CDR3 protein: CASSLWSRDEQYF
CDR3 DNA: TGTGCCAGCAGCTTATGGTCCCGCGACGAGCAGTACTTC

clone size: -
J gene: TRBJ2-1
D gene: TRBD2
V gene: TRBV5-1
CDR3 protein: CASSALAAGGPYNEQFF
CDR3 DNA: TGCGCCAGCAGTGCCCTGGCAGCGGGAGGACCGTACAATGAGCAGTTCTTC

clone size: once
J gene: TRBJ1-2
D gene: -
V gene: TRBV27
CDR3 protein: CASSLSIIPGVKDYGYTF
CDR3 DNA: TGTGCCAGCAGTTTATCGATCATCCCCGGGGTGAAGGACTATGGCTACACCTTC

clone size: once
J gene: TRBJ1-6
D gene: -
V gene: TRBV11-2
CDR3 protein: CASSFSYNSPLHF
CDR3 DNA: TGTGCCAGCAGCTTCTCCTATAATTCACCCCTCCACTTT

clone size: -
J gene: TRBJ2-5
D gene: -
V gene: TRBV5-5
CDR3 protein: CASSLSTTLWETQYF
CDR3 DNA: TGTGCCAGCAGCTTGAGTACCACGCTCTGGGAGACCCAGTACTTC

clone size: -
J gene: TRBJ1-1
D gene: -
V gene: TRBV13
CDR3 protein: CASSSWTRMNTEAFF
CDR3 DNA: TGTGCCAGCAGCTCTTGGACGCGAATGAACACTGAAGCTTTCTTT

clone size: -
J gene: TRBJ1-1
D gene: -
V gene: TRBV7-8
CDR3 protein: CASSQGQNTEAFF
CDR3 DNA: TGTGCCAGCAGCCAGGGGCAGAACACTGAAGCTTTCTTT

clone size: -
J gene: TRBJ2-3
D gene: TRBD2
V gene: TRBV3-1/TRBV3-2
CDR3 protein: CASSQWRGGPSSTDTQYF
CDR3 DNA: TGTGCCAGCAGCCAATGGCGGGGGGGCCCCTCTAGCACAGATACGCAGTATTTT

clone size: -
J gene: TRBJ2-1
D gene: TRBD1
V gene: TRBV6-5
CDR3 protein: CASSYSRDRYNEQFF
CDR3 DNA: TGTGCCAGCAGTTACTCGCGGGACAGGTACAATGAGCAGTTCTTC

clone size: -
J gene: TRBJ2-2
D gene: TRBD1
V gene: TRBV2
CDR3 protein: CASRPQGVTGELFF
CDR3 DNA: TGTGCCAGCAGGCCGCAGGGGGTCACCGGGGAGCTGTTTTTT

clone size: -
J gene: TRBJ2-4
D gene: -
V gene: TRBV7-3
CDR3 protein: CASSLGGGIAKNIQYF
CDR3 DNA: TGTGCCAGCAGCTTAGGAGGGGGCATAGCCAAAAACATTCAGTACTTC

clone size: -
J gene: TRBJ1-1
D gene: -
V gene: TRBV6-4
CDR3 protein: CASSYDPNTEAFF
CDR3 DNA: TGTGCCAGCAGCTACGACCCGAACACTGAAGCTTTCTTT

clone size: -
J gene: TRBJ1-4
D gene: -
V gene: TRBV7-8
CDR3 protein: CASSLNGGVPEKLFF
CDR3 DNA: TGTGCCAGCAGCTTAAATGGAGGGGTACCCGAAAAACTGTTTTTT

clone size: -
J gene: TRBJ1-1
D gene: TRBD1
V gene: TRBV7-3
CDR3 protein: CASSLFNLRGQSEAFF
CDR3 DNA: TGTGCCAGCAGCTTATTCAACCTCAGGGGGCAATCTGAAGCTTTCTTT

clone size: -
J gene: TRBJ1-3
D gene: -
V gene: TRBV12-3/TRBV12-4
CDR3 protein: CASSLQENTIYF
CDR3 DNA: TGTGCCAGCAGTCTACAGGAAAACACCATATATTTT

clone size: -
J gene: TRBJ2-2
D gene: TRBD1
V gene: TRBV15
CDR3 protein: CATERGTGVSGELFF
CDR3 DNA: TGTGCCACCGAGAGGGGGACAGGGGTGTCCGGGGAGCTGTTTTTT